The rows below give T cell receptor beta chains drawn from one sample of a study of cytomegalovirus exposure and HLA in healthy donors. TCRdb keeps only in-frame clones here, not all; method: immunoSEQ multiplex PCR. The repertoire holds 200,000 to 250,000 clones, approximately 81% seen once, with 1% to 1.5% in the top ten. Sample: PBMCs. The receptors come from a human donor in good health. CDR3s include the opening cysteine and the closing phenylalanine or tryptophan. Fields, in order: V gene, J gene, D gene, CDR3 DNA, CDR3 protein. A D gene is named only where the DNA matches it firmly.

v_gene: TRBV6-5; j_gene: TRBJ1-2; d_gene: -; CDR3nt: TGTGCCAGCAGTTACTCGAAGGGGGTGGGGTATGGCTACACCTTC; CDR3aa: CASSYSKGVGYGYTF
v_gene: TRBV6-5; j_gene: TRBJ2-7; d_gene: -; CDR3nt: TGTGCCAGCAGGCCTCGACTGGGAGAGGGCCACGAGCAGTACTTC; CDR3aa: CASRPRLGEGHEQYF
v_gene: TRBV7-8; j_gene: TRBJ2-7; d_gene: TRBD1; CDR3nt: TGTGCCAGCAGCCGCAGCGCGACAGGGGGCAACGAGCAGTACTTC; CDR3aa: CASSRSATGGNEQYF
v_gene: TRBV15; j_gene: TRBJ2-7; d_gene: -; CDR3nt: TGTGCCACCAGCAGAGAACAGGCCCCCATCGGGGAGCAGTACTTC; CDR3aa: CATSREQAPIGEQYF
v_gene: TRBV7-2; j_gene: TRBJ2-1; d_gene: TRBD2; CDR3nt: TGTGCCAGCAGCTCTTCTCCTAGCGGGAACTACAATGAGCAGTTCTTC; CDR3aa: CASSSSPSGNYNEQFF
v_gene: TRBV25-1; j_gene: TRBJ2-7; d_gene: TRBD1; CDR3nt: TGTGCCAGCAGTGTTGCCGGGACAGGGGGCAGGCAGCAGTACTTC; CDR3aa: CASSVAGTGGRQQYF
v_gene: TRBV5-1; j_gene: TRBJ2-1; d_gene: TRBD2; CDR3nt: TGCGCCAGCAGCCCGACTAGCGGGAGGCCCTACAATGAGCAGTTCTTC; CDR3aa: CASSPTSGRPYNEQFF
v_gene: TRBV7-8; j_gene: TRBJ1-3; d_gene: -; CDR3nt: TGTGCCAGCAGCTTAGGTCGGGGGGCAGGGGGAAACACCATATATTTT; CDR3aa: CASSLGRGAGGNTIYF
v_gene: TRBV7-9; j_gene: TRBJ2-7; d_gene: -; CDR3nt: TGTGCCAGCAGCCGAGGACAAGGGGGACGAGAGCAGTACTTC; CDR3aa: CASSRGQGGREQYF
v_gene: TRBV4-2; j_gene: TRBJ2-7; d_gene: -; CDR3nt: TGTGCCAGCAGCCATGACAGCGAGTACGAGCAGTACTTC; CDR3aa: CASSHDSEYEQYF
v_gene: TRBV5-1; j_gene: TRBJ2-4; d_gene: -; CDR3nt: TGCGCCAGCAGAGCCCCCCCCGAAAACATTCAGTACTTC; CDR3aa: CASRAPPENIQYF
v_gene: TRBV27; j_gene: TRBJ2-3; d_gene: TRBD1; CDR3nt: TGTGCCAGCAGTCCGGGACAGGGGACGCAGTATTTT; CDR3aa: CASSPGQGTQYF
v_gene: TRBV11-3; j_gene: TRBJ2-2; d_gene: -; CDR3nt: TGTGCCAGCAGCCCCGGACATCCTGGGGAGCTGTTTTTT; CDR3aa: CASSPGHPGELFF
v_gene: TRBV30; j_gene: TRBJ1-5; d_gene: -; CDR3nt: TGTGCCTGGAGTGGACAGCCTAGCAATCAGCCCCAGCATTTT; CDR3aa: CAWSGQPSNQPQHF
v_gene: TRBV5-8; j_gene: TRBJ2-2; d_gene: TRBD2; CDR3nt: TGTGCCAGCAGCTTGGATGGGGGGGGTTGGACCACCGGGGAGCTGTTTTTT; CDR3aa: CASSLDGGGWTTGELFF
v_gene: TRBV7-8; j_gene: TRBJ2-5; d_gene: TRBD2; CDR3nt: TGTGCCAGCAGCTCCGGACTAGCGGATGGGGAGACCCAGTACTTC; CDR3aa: CASSSGLADGETQYF